Described below is a single T cell receptor beta chain sequence and its context. Its matching antigen is unknown. TCRdb keeps only in-frame clones here, not all; method: immunoSEQ multiplex PCR. The data show over 850,000 clones, about 80% seen once. This CDR3 is 15 amino acids long. The germline V gene has CDR1 LGHNA and CDR2 YNFKEQ. Trimming shortened V by 1 base and J by 0 bases, and 9 bases separated the two germline ends. The donor population consisted of healthy HIV-negative adults with no recent acute infections or vaccinations. CD45RA+ naive and CD45RA-negative memory subsets were separated from CD4+ cells. The sample is drawn from a study of shared clonotypes between healthy human individuals. Study-wide points: Generally, naive subsets (rather than memory subsets) showed larger estimated richness.

This sequence originates from a man younger than 35 in good health. Some clones in this sample may be carry-over from other donors' samples. Material for sequencing was memory CD4+ T cells from PBMCs. The subset: CD45RA-negative fraction. The chain links TRBV4-2 to TRBJ2-5, with D perhaps matching TRBD2 (5 bases). The CDR3 loop is CASSQGPADQETQYF. The CDR3 DNA follows: TGTGCCAGCAGCCAAGGCCCAGCGGACCAAGAGACCCAGTACTTC.